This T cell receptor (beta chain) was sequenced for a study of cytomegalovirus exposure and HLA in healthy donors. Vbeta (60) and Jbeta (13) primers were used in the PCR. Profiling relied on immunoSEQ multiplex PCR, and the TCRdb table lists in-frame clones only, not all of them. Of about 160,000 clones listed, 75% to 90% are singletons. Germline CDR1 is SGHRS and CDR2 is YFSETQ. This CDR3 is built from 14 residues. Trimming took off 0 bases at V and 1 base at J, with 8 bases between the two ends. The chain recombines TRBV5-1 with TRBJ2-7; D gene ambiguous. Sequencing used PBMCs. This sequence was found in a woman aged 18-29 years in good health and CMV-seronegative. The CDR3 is CASSLGWQSYEQYF. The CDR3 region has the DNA TGCGCCAGCAGCTTGGGGTGGCAGTCCTACGAGCAGTACTTC.